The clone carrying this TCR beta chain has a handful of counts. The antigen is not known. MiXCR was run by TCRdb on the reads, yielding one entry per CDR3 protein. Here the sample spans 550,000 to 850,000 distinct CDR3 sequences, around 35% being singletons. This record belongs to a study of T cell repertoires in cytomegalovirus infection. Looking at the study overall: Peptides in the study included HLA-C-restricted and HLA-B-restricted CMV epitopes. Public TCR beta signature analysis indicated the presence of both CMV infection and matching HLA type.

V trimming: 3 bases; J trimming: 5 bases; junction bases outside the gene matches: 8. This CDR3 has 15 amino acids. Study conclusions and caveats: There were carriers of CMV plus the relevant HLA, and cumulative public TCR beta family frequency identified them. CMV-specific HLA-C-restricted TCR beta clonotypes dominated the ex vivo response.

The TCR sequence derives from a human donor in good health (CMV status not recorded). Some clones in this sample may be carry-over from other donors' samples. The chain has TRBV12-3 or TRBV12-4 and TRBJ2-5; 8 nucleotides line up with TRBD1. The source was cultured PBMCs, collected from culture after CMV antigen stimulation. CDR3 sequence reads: CASSLQGASLETQYF. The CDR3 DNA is TGTGCCAGCAGTTTGCAGGGGGCATCTTTGGAGACCCAGTACTTC.